What follows are 8 T cell receptor beta chains derived from one specimen sequenced in a study of blood T cell repertoires in COVID-19. Clones were sequenced by immunoSEQ multiplex PCR, and TCRdb holds only the in-frame ones, with some missing. This sample has approximately 270,000 clones, with 80% to 90% found just once. The sequencing input was peripheral blood. These receptors were collected from a woman aged 70-85 years with acute or convalescent COVID-19.

The chain combines TRBV19 with TRBJ1-1; D might be TRBD1 (6 bases). V lost 5 bases and J lost 0, with 22 bases in between. CDR1 is LNHDA, CDR2 SQIVND, per germline (reference sequence). The CDR3 runs 18 residues. This chain's CDR3 is CASSPRGLGGRMNTEAFF. Written as DNA, the CDR3 is TGTGCCAGTAGTCCTAGGGGGTTAGGGGGAAGGATGAACACTGAAGCTTTCTTT.

CDR3 loop: CASSEGGSAKNIQYF. CDR3 bases: TGTGCCAGCAGTGAAGGGGGCTCGGCCAAAAACATTCAGTACTTC. The chain is built from TRBV25-1 and TRBJ2-4, with D tentatively TRBD1 (6 bases). This CDR3 spans 15 amino acids. Germline V lookup: CDR1 MGHDK, CDR2 SYGVNS. Trimming left V 2 bases short and J 1 base short, with 9 bases between.

This CDR3 reads CASKSGGKGGYTF. The CDR3 DNA is TGTGCCAGCAAGTCAGGGGGCAAGGGTGGCTACACCTTC. The V gene is TRBV6-5, the J gene TRBJ1-2, with 8 bases fitting TRBD1. Looked up from germline, CDR1 is MNHEY and CDR2 is SVGAGI. V lost 7 bases to trimming and J lost 7 bases; unmatched junction nucleotides: 8. The CDR3 has 13 residues.

The chain employs TRBV7-8 and TRBJ2-7; tentative D call: TRBD2 (5 bases). This CDR3 is 13 amino acids long. The germline gives CDR1 SGHVS, CDR2 FQNEAQ. V was shortened by 5 bases and J by 7 bases, with 15 bases between the two germline ends. As DNA, the CDR3 is TGTGCCAGCAGCCCGGGATCCTTAGAGGAGCAGTACTTC. Translated, it gives CASSPGSLEEQYF.

This clone has a single count. The V and J genes are TRBV11-2 and TRBJ2-7, with unresolved D. Germline CDR1 and CDR2: SGHAT and FQNNGV. This CDR3 region has 13 residues. V lost 5 bases and J 5 bases, leaving 13 bases between the germline ends. The DNA for the CDR3 is TGTGCCAGCAGCCGAGTACGCGGCGACGAGCAGTACTTC. It encodes CASSRVRGDEQYF. Full variable domain (outside the CDR3, taken from reference TRBV11-2 and TRBJ2-7): EAGVAQSPRYKIIEKRQSVAFWCNPISGHATLYWYQQILGQGPKLLIQFQNNGVVDDSQLPKDRFSAERLKGVDSTLKIQPAKLEDSAVYLCASSRVRGDEQYFGPGTRLTVT.

This chain links TRBV5-1 with TRBJ2-7; 7 positions match TRBD1. The CDR3 is 14 residues long. The germline CDR1 and CDR2 sequences are SGHRS and YFSETQ. Trimming took 7 bases from V and 7 from J; bases not matched to a gene: 14. The CDR3 spells CASGVGTVPLEQYF. The DNA for the CDR3 is TGCGCCAGCGGTGTCGGGACAGTCCCCCTAGAGCAGTACTTC.

This clone was seen a few times. In DNA form, the CDR3 reads TGCAGTGCTAGTGGGAACTCAAAATTTGGGAGGAACACTGAAGCTTTCTTT. Translation gives CSASGNSKFGRNTEAFF. J is TRBJ1-1 and V is TRBV20-1, with unresolved D. V lost 3 bases and J 1 base, leaving 21 bases between the germline ends. The CDR3 length is 17 residues. Germline lookup yields CDR1 DFQATT and CDR2 SNEGSKA (reference sequence).

The V gene is TRBV4-1, the J gene TRBJ1-5, with D maybe TRBD1 (5 bases). This CDR3 has 17 residues. CDR1 MGHRA and CDR2 YSYEKL come from the germline V gene. The V end lost 5 bases, the J end lost 2 bases, and 19 bases lay between the germline ends. The CDR3, as DNA: TGCGCCAGCAGCGGGGGGTTTAGTAGGCTGGGCAATCAGCCCCAGCATTTT. It translates to CASSGGFSRLGNQPQHF.